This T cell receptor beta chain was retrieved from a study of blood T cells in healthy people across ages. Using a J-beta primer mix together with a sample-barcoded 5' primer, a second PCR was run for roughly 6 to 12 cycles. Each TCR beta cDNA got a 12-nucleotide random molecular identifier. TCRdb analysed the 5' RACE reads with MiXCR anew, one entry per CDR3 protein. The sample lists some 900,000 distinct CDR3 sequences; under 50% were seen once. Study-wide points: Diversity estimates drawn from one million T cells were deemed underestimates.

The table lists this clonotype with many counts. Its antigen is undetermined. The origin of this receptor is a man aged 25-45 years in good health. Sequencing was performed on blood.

CDR3 in DNA: TGCAGTGCCGAGTTGACAGGGACCTACGAGCAGTACTTC. This translates into CSAELTGTYEQYF. The chain combines TRBV20-1 with TRBJ2-7; 7 nucleotides line up with TRBD1. The V gene end was trimmed by 6 bases and the J gene end by 2 bases; junction bases not matched to a gene: 7. CDR3 length: 13 residues. Germline V gene sequence: CDR1 DFQATT, CDR2 SNEGSKA (reference sequence).